This T cell receptor (beta chain) was recovered during a study of T cell repertoires in cytomegalovirus infection. The wider study: From public TCR beta signatures came an indication of both CMV infection and matching HLA type. Points from the study as a whole: Clonotypes of TCR beta that were HLA-C-restricted and CMV-specific dominated the ex vivo response. Carriers of CMV plus the relevant HLA were identified by cumulative public TCR beta family frequency.

At least ten counts were recorded for this clonotype. Its antigen is not known. MiXCR was run by TCRdb on the reads, yielding one entry per CDR3 protein. This table has under 350,000 distinct CDR3 sequences, about 8.8% appearing once. Material: PBMCs. The receptor was derived from a human donor in good health (CMV status not recorded). Some clones in this sample may be carry-over from other donors' samples.

CDR3 DNA sequence: TGTGCCAGCTCACCAGCGGCTGAAGCTTTCTTT. Protein product: CASSPAAEAFF. V gene TRBV18 combines with J gene TRBJ1-1; no clear D gene. Germline CDR1 is KGHSH and CDR2 is LQKENI. This CDR3 comprises 11 residues. V was pared by 2 bases and J by 6 bases, with 4 bases between. The whole variable domain, filled in from reference TRBV18 and TRBJ1-1, reads NAGVMQNPRHLVRRRGQEARLRCSPMKGHSHVYWYRQLPEEGLKFMVYLQKENIIDESGMPKERFSAEFPKEGPSILRIQQVVRGDSAAYFCASSPAAEAFFGQGTRLTVV.